The clone carrying this TCR beta chain was observed at least ten times. Its antigen is as yet unknown. The data belong to a study of T cells in Graves' hyperthyroidism and ophthalmopathy. V shed 2 bases and J 2 bases; nucleotides not matched to a gene: 7. The CDR3 is 16 amino acids. Germline V gene sequence: CDR1 MGHRA, CDR2 YSYEKL. General study results and limits: In blood, most of the thyroid clonotypes expanded above 0.001 were also present.

The TCR beta CDR3 regions underwent amplification using RNA transcripts as the source. First-round RT-PCR of the TCR CDR3 relied on the HTBI primer set. TCRdb called the multiplex PCR reads again in MiXCR, with one record for every CDR3 protein. Altogether about 320,000 distinct CDR3 sequences are present, roughly 17% being singletons, with the ten largest covering roughly 33%. The source of this sequence is a man aged 25 to 45 with Graves' hyperthyroidism. Specimen: blood. The gene calls are TRBV4-1 and TRBJ2-3, with 7 bases lining up with TRBD1. The CDR3 bases are TGCGCCAGCAGCCAAAACCGAGGGGGCCCCACAGATACGCAGTATTTT. Translated: CASSQNRGGPTDTQYF.